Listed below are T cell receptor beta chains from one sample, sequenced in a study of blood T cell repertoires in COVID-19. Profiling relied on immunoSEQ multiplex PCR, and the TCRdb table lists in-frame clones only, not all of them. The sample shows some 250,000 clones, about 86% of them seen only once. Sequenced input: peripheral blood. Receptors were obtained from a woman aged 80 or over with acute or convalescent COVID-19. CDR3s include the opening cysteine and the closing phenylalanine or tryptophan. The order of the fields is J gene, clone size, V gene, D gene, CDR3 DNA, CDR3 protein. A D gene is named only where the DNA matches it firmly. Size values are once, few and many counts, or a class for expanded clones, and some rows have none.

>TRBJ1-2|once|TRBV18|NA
TGTGCCAGCTCACCAGACCCCGGGGGCTACACCTTC
CASSPDPGGYTF
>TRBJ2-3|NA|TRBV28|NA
TGTGCCAGCAGCGCCCAGATGATAAAACACACAGATACGCAGTATTTT
CASSAQMIKHTDTQYF
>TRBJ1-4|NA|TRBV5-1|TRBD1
TGCGCCAGCAGCCCCGGGACAGTACAGGAAAAACTGTTTTTT
CASSPGTVQEKLFF
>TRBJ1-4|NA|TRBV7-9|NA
TGTGCCAGCAGCTCCTGGGCCGGGACAACTAATGAAAAACTGTTTTTT
CASSSWAGTTNEKLFF
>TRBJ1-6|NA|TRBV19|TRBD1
TGTGCCAGTAGTATAGAACAGGGGGATTCACCCCTCCACTTT
CASSIEQGDSPLHF
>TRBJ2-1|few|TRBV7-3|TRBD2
TGTGCCAGCAGCAGCGGGGGGGTCTCCTACAATGAGCAGTTCTTC
CASSSGGVSYNEQFF
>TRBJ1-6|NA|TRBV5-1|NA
TGCGCCAGCAGCTTGGGGCAGGGCCCTTCACCCCTCCACTTT
CASSLGQGPSPLHF
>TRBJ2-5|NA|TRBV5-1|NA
TGCGCCAGCAGCTTGGTAGCCCGGGGCCAAGAGACCCAGTACTTC
CASSLVARGQETQYF
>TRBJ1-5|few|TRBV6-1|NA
TGTGCCAGCAGTGAAATTGGGGGCATTCAGCCCCAGCATTTT
CASSEIGGIQPQHF
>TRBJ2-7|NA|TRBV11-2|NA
TGTGCCAGCAGCGTCCGGGACACCTCCTACGAGCAGTACTTC
CASSVRDTSYEQYF
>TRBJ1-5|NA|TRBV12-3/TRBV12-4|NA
TGTGCCAGCAGTTCGTACAATCAGCCCCAGCATTTT
CASSSYNQPQHF
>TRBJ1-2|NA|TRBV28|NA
TGTGCCAGCAGAGCTACCGCCGGGGGACGGTGGGGCTACACCTTC
CASRATAGGRWGYTF
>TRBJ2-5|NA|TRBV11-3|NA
TGTGCCAGCAGCCCTAGACAGTACTTC
CASSPRQYF
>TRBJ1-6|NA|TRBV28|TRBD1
TGTGCCAGCACCCTCGGGACAGCGTATAATTCACCCCTCCACTTT
CASTLGTAYNSPLHF
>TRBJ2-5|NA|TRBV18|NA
TGTGCCAGCTCACCTGGTGGAGGGGCTCTAGAGACCCAGTACTTC
CASSPGGGALETQYF
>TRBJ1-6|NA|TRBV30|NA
TGTGCCTGGAGGGCCACAGGGACAAATTCACCCCTCCACTTT
CAWRATGTNSPLHF
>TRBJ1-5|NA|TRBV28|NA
TGTGCCAGCCTAATTGGTGGCCAGGGCAATCAGCCCCAGCATTTT
CASLIGGQGNQPQHF
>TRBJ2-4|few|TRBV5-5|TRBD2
TGTGCCAGCAGCACCGACGGGGGGTCCAAAAACATTCAGTACTTC
CASSTDGGSKNIQYF
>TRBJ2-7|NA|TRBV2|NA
TGTGCCAGCAGATCCGAAAAGGGGGCCTACGAGCAGTACTTC
CASRSEKGAYEQYF
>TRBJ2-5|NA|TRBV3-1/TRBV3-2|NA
TGTGCCAGCAGCCAAGTACACCTCCAAGAGACCCAGTACTTC
CASSQVHLQETQYF
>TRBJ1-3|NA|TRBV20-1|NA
TGCAGTGCTAGTCAGGGTATGGGGGGAAACACCATATATTTT
CSASQGMGGNTIYF
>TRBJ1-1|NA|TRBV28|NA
TGTGCCAGCAGTTTAGACGGCAGGGCGAGGACTGAAGCTTTCTTT
CASSLDGRARTEAFF
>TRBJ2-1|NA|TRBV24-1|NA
TGTGCCACCAGTGATTCGAGGGGGGGGTGGACCAATGAGCAGTTCTTC
CATSDSRGGWTNEQFF
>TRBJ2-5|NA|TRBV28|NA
TGTGCCAGCAGTTTCGCTAGCCAAGGGGGAGAGACCCAGTACTTC
CASSFASQGGETQYF
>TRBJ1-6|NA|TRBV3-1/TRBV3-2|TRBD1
TGTGCCAGCAGCCAAGCAGGGGGATTGAATTCACCCCTCCACTTT
CASSQAGGLNSPLHF